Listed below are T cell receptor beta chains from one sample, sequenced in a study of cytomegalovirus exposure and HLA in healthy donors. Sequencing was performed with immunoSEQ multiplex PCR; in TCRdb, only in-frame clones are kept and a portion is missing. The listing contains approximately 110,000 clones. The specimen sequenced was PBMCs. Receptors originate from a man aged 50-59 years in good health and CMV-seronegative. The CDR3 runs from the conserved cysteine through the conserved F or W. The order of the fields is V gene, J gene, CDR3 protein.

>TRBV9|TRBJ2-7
CASSPSSGDSYEQYF
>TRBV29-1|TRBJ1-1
CSVEAQTSGVLGSAFF
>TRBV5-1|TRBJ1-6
CASSLDPPGQGNSPLHF
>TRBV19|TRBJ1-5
CASSISGGAGGAQPQHF
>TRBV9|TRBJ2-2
CASSVWEHTGELFF
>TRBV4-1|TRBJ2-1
CASSLSYYNEQFF
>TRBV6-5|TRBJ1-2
CASSYSRWTAAWGYTF
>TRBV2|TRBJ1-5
CASSGTGDQPQHF
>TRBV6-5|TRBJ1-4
CASSSVWAQGEKLFF
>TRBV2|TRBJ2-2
CASRQQGVTGELFF
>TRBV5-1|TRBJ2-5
CASSNGQGARFGETQYF
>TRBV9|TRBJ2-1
CASSATSGRVYNEQFF
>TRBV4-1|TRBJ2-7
CASSPINRGTYEQYF
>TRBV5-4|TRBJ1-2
CASSSGQGEYGYTF
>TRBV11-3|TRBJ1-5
CASSPRPGTGGFQPQHF